These 21 T cell receptor beta chains share one sample of origin, sequenced in a study of T cells in Graves' hyperthyroidism and ophthalmopathy. RNA transcripts yielded amplified TCR beta CDR3 regions. First-round RT-PCR of the TCR CDR3 relied on the HTBI primer set. MiXCR, applied by TCRdb to the multiplex PCR reads, yields one record per CDR3 protein. The table includes roughly 700,000 distinct CDR3 sequences, under 45% detected once. The source material was blood. The receptors stem from a woman between 40 and 55 years old with Graves' hyperthyroidism.

The V and J genes are TRBV9 and TRBJ2-3; 8 bases line up with TRBD2. Unmatched junction bases numbered 3, after V lost 3 bases and J lost 0 bases. CDR1 and CDR2 (germline): SGDLS, YYNGEE. CDR3 size: 15 residues. The chain's CDR3 is CASSETGGSTDTQYF. CDR3 nucleotide sequence: TGTGCCAGCAGCGAAACGGGAGGGAGCACAGATACGCAGTATTTT.

This clonotype has ten or more counts. The V gene is TRBV29-1, the J gene TRBJ2-7; D call uncertain. Trimming stripped 3 bases from V and 3 bases from J, with 9 bases between. The germline V gene has CDR1 SQVTM and CDR2 ANQGSEA. This CDR3 has 12 amino acids. This CDR3 is CSVDGENYEQYF. The CDR3 DNA reads TGCAGCGTTGATGGGGAAAACTACGAGCAGTACTTC.

Turning to this clonotype: A junction end diverges from the germline sequence, so it may reflect a read error. The rearrangement uses TRBV7-2 and TRBJ1-2; D not certain. There are 14 residues in the CDR3. CDR1 is SGHTA and CDR2 is FQGNSA in the germline V gene. The CDR3 protein is CASSLGAHHYGYTF. The CDR3 DNA follows: TGTGCCAGCAGTTTAGGAGCACATCATTATGGCTACACCTTC. The full variable domain, completed using reference TRBV7-2 and TRBJ1-2, is GAGVSQSPSNKVTEKGKDVELRCDPISGHTALYWYRQSLGQGLEFLIYFQGNSAPDKSGLPSDRFSAERTGGSVSTLTIQRTQQEDSAVYLCASSLGAHHYGYTFGSGTRLTVV.

This clonotype was detected a few times. V and J are TRBV6-5 and TRBJ2-2; no clear D. CDR3 length: 15 residues. Trimming cost V 2 bases and J 6 bases, with 13 bases left between them. CDR1 is MNHEY, CDR2 SVGAGI, per germline. The DNA for the CDR3 is TGTGCCAGCAGTTACGAGCGTGGGTTAGCCGGGGAGCTGTTTTTT. Translated: CASSYERGLAGELFF.

The V and J genes are TRBV14 and TRBJ2-7; 8 nucleotides match TRBD1. Germline V gene lookup returns CDR1 SGHDN and CDR2 FVKESK. J was trimmed by 1 base and V by 5 bases; bases with no gene match: 7. The CDR3 has 15 amino acids. The CDR3 sequence: CASSSVDRESYEQYF. The DNA of the CDR3 is TGTGCCAGCAGCAGTGTGGACAGGGAGTCCTACGAGCAGTACTTC.

The rearrangement uses TRBV9 and TRBJ2-2, with 11 bases lining up with TRBD2. Germline loops: CDR1 SGDLS, CDR2 YYNGEE. This CDR3 spans 16 amino acids. The ends lost 2 bases at V and 1 base at J; junction bases unmatched: 1. This chain's CDR3 is CASSVGLAGNTGELFF. In DNA form, the CDR3 reads TGTGCCAGCAGCGTCGGACTAGCGGGGAACACCGGGGAGCTGTTTTTT.

This chain links TRBV19 with TRBJ1-2, with D possibly TRBD1 on 5 matching bases. The CDR3 is 13 residues long. V shed 8 bases and J shed 2 bases, with 12 bases lying between them. The V gene's germline CDR1 is LNHDA and CDR2 SQIVND (reference sequence). CDR3 sequence reads: CASRETVNYGYTF. The DNA for the CDR3 is TGTGCCAGTCGGGAGACAGTCAACTATGGCTACACCTTC. Drawing the rest from reference TRBV19 and TRBJ1-2, the complete variable domain is DGGITQSPKYLFRKEGQNVTLSCEQNLNHDAMYWYRQDPGQGLRLIYYSQIVNDFQKGDIAEGYSVSREKKESFPLTVTSAQKNPTAFYLCASRETVNYGYTFGSGTRLTVV.

The table lists this clonotype with many counts. This sequence joins TRBV15 and TRBJ1-2, with TRBD1 matching 8 bases. Germline CDR1 LNHNV, CDR2 YYDKDF (reference sequence). The J segment lost 9 bases and the V segment lost 5 bases, leaving 8 bases of the junction unmatched. CDR3 length: 13 amino acids. CDR3 residues: CATSGVTGERYTF. The CDR3 nucleotides are TGTGCCACCAGCGGAGTGACAGGGGAACGCTACACCTTC.

V is TRBV10-3 and J is TRBJ1-1; D is perhaps TRBD1 (5 bases). Trimming left V 5 bases short and J 3 bases short, with 19 bases between. CDR3 length: 16 residues. CDR1 ENHRY and CDR2 SYGVKD come from the germline V gene. This CDR3 is CAISLWEARGDTEAFF. DNA for the CDR3: TGTGCCATCAGTTTATGGGAAGCCCGGGGGGACACTGAAGCTTTCTTT.

This clonotype was observed many times. The chain's CDR3 is CASSQSGDETQYF. The CDR3 DNA sequence: TGCGCCAGCAGCCAATCAGGGGATGAGACCCAGTACTTC. The chain uses TRBV4-3 and TRBJ2-5, with TRBD1 as a possible D gene (6 bases). Germline V gives CDR1 LGHNA, CDR2 YSLEER. The length of the CDR3 is 13 residues. Trimming stripped 2 bases from V and 5 bases from J, with 9 bases between.

This clonotype was recorded many times. The genes are TRBV24-1 and TRBJ1-4; D gene ambiguous. Germline values: CDR1 KGHDR, CDR2 SFDVKD. Trimming cost V 6 bases and J 7 bases, with 5 bases left between them. CDR3 length: 11 amino acids. The CDR3 nucleotides are TGTGCCACCAGTTCGGGTGAAAAACTGTTTTTT. It specifies CATSSGEKLFF.

V and J are TRBV10-2 and TRBJ1-1; possible D gene TRBD1, 5 bases. This CDR3 spans 16 amino acids. Trimming left V 4 bases short and J 6 bases short, with 21 bases between. CDR1 is WSHSY and CDR2 is SAAADI in the germline V gene. CDR3 loop: CASSARAILGTAEAFF. Written as DNA, the CDR3 is TGCGCCAGCAGTGCTAGAGCCATCCTAGGGACGGCTGAAGCTTTCTTT.

J is TRBJ2-2 and V is TRBV6-1, with 8 bases aligning to TRBD1. Germline V CDR1 and CDR2: MNHNS, SASEGT. This CDR3 is 15 amino acids long. V was pared by 5 bases and J by 4 bases, with 6 bases of the junction left unmatched. CDR3 sequence reads: CASSPRTGTTGELFF. CDR3 coding DNA: TGTGCCAGCAGTCCCAGGACAGGGACCACCGGGGAGCTGTTTTTT.

This clonotype showed up many times. The V call is TRBV12-3 or TRBV12-4, the J call TRBJ1-4; TRBD1 is a possible D gene (6 bases). Trimming cost V 5 bases and J 0 bases, with 10 bases left between them. There are 15 residues in the CDR3. The CDR3 DNA is TGTGCCAGCAGTCCCGGACAGACAACTAATGAAAAACTGTTTTTT. Amino acid sequence: CASSPGQTTNEKLFF.

In DNA form, the CDR3 reads TGTGCCAGCAGCTTGATTGAGAATAAGCCCCAGCATTTT. Protein: CASSLIENKPQHF. The chain has TRBV7-2 and TRBJ1-5; D uncertain. The germline V and J ends were trimmed by 3 bases and 8 bases, with 11 bases remaining between them. Looked up from germline, CDR1 is SGHTA and CDR2 is FQGNSA. This CDR3 spans 13 amino acids.

This clonotype has just a few counts. CDR3 protein: CASSQEEGPQETQYF. The CDR3 nucleotides read TGTGCCAGCAGCCAAGAGGAGGGGCCCCAAGAGACCCAGTACTTC. This chain uses TRBV2 with TRBJ2-5; D possibly corresponds to TRBD2 (6 bases). The CDR3 length is 15 residues. Germline loops: CDR1 SNHLY, CDR2 FYNNEI. The germline V and J ends were trimmed by 6 bases and 1 base, with 15 bases remaining between them. The complete variable domain, with remaining parts taken from reference TRBV2 and TRBJ2-5, reads EPEVTQTPSHQVTQMGQEVILRCVPISNHLYFYWYRQILGQKVEFLVSFYNNEISEKSEIFDDQFSVERPDGSNFTLKIRSTKLEDSAMYFCASSQEEGPQETQYFGPGTRLLVL.

This clonotype was observed at least ten times. J is TRBJ2-7 and V is TRBV7-2, with a possible D match to TRBD2 (5 bases). Between the trimmed V and J ends, which lost 6 bases and 2 bases, there was a span of 11 bases. Germline-derived CDR1 and CDR2 are SGHTA and FQGNSA. The CDR3 loop spans 13 amino acids. DNA for the CDR3: TGTGCCAGCAGTCCGGGATCCCCCTACGAGCAGTACTTC. It specifies CASSPGSPYEQYF.

The sample holds many counts of this clonotype. The chain is built from TRBV7-9 and TRBJ1-2; D unclear. This CDR3 region has 15 residues. Germline CDR1 is SEHNR and CDR2 is FQNEAQ (reference sequence). Trimming removed 0 bases at V and 4 bases at J, with 12 bases between. The CDR3: CASSLALRGFYGYTF. In DNA form, the CDR3 reads TGTGCCAGCAGCTTAGCCCTCCGCGGATTCTATGGCTACACCTTC.

This clonotype was picked up one time. Without the conserved terminal phenylalanine or tryptophan, this CDR3 likely stems from a read error. The genes are TRBV28 and TRBJ1-1; D remains unclear. CDR1 and CDR2 from the germline V gene are MDHEN and SYDVKM. The V and J ends lost 4 bases and 7 bases respectively, with 13 bases between them. The CDR3 is 13 residues long. CDR3 sequence: CASSWGRGIEAFL. DNA for the CDR3: TGTGCCAGCAGTTGGGGTCGAGGGATTGAAGCTTTCCTT.

The CDR3 loop is CASATGQGLPGANVLTF. The CDR3 DNA follows: TGTGCCAGCGCTACGGGACAGGGGCTTCCTGGGGCCAACGTCCTGACTTTC. The rearrangement links TRBV6-5 to TRBJ2-6; 10 nucleotides match TRBD1. The germline CDR1 and CDR2 sequences are MNHEY and SVGAGI. The CDR3 has 17 residues. The J segment lost 2 bases and the V segment lost 8 bases, leaving 9 bases of the junction unmatched.

Ten or more counts support this clonotype. V gene TRBV2 combines with J gene TRBJ2-2, with D possibly matching TRBD2 (6 bases). CDR1 SNHLY and CDR2 FYNNEI come from the germline V gene. This CDR3 spans 14 amino acids. The V gene lost 6 bases and the J gene lost 2 bases, with 10 bases spanning the gap. CDR3 coding DNA: TGTGCCAGCAGAGTACTAGCTAACACCGGGGAGCTGTTTTTT. Its translation: CASRVLANTGELFF.